This T cell receptor (beta chain) was recorded in a study of beta chain features in type 1 diabetes (dated by TCRdb to about 2018). Background on the whole study: Patients and healthy donors did not differ in mean age, gender distribution, total cell number or subset yield. A total of 107,917,701 sorted cells were examined across all samples, and a strong correlation was observed between cell number per subset and RNA yield. The study compared TCRB repertoires of sorted circulating CD4+ T cell subsets between recently diagnosed type 1 diabetes patients and matched healthy donors. Naive and central memory subsets were obtained from all 30 or so donors, but regulatory and stem cell-like memory subsets were isolated from only 8 patients and 8 healthy donors. On the study overall, not on this receptor specifically: Naive, central memory and regulatory TCRB repertoires appeared more similar among patients than among healthy donors. In all four CD4+ subsets, TCRB CDR3 length was moderately but significantly shorter in type 1 diabetes patients. HLA sub-analyses involved small numbers of individuals, so any influence of HLA type on TCRB rearrangement remained unresolved. PCR may preferentially amplify shorter templates, but because patient and control samples were amplified and corrected together, any resulting skew would affect both groups equally. At VDJ recombination sites, type 1 diabetes patients had fewer insertions and more deleted nucleotides, which implies abnormalities in thymic rearrangement. Because cDNA was sequenced instead of genomic DNA, activated cells with high expression could be over-represented, although the groups did not differ in activation or CD3 levels.

CDR1 and CDR2 (LNHDA, SQIVND) derive from the germline V gene (reference sequence). Germline trimming: 7 bases from V, 4 bases from J; junction bases outside gene matches: 6. The CDR3, from cysteine to phenylalanine, totals 14 residues. Of the read, only the CDR3 DNA is kept; its 42 bases are in frame from base 1. A single peripheral blood draw of 90 to 150 mL on average was collected from each donor into heparinised tubes. A BD FACSAria II was used to sort naive, central memory, regulatory and stem cell-like memory CD4+ T cells with a panel that included CD45RO, CCR7, CD25, CD127, CD95 and CD27. Purity was above 95% for every sorted population. PBMCs were separated immediately by Lymphoprep density gradient centrifugation and were stained directly, without being cultured. Samples were stained and sorted in pairs, with one healthy donor and one patient per experiment, so that batch effects were minimized.

In its sample, this clone was seen a few times. Its cognate antigen has yet to be identified. One base away there is no much larger clone; base qualities are not given. The High Capacity cDNA Reverse Transcription Kit was used to reverse transcribe all of the isolated RNA, meaning that expressed TCRB transcripts were what got sequenced. Deep immunoSEQ sequencing was applied to naive, central memory and regulatory T cell samples, giving an average of about 3.8 million total reads per sample. Sorted cells were lysed in RLT buffer and RNA was extracted with DNase-treated RNeasy Micro or Mini kits, depending on cell number. Each cell subset was processed on its own to prevent cross-contamination, while patient and healthy donor samples were processed together. TCRB sequences were amplified from cDNA with the immunoSEQ multiplex PCR, producing 87-bp fragments spanning the CDR3 region. The amplicons were sequenced using the Illumina HiSeq platform. The authors processed their data as follows. PCR bias was corrected computationally using synthetic template baselines, and reads within Hamming distance 2 were collapsed, with unmergeable singletons discarded. Reads were aligned to IMGT to assign V, D and J genes, CDR3 length, and insertions or deletions at six rearrangement sites. Within each subset, clonotype counts were normalized to sorted cell number, and only after that were true diversity and Gini coefficients computed with the tcR R package. Repertoire sharing was quantified using the overlap coefficient calculated on TCRB nucleotide sequences. The immuneACCESS repertoire file appears here via TCRdb, limited to in-frame rearrangements. These files lack a portion of the clones; in checked studies, under half of the deficit traces to unresolved V genes, and the cause of the others is not known. The V and J calls and clone size are taken from that table; D and trimming were inferred from the DNA. Here the sample has a few hundred thousand clones; over 8.5% occur a single time. Less than 0.65% of the sample is held by the ten biggest clonotypes.

Sequenced: central memory CD4+ T cells from blood. The chain is encoded by TRBV19 joined to TRBJ2-1, with TRBD1 identical over 8 junction bases. This TCR came from a man aged 30 to 39 with type 1 diabetes. CDR3 sequence: CASMEDRDYNEQFF. The DNA sequence reads TGTGCCAGTATGGAGGACAGGGATTACAATGAGCAGTTCTTC. The full variable domain, with segments outside the CDR3 supplied by the reference TRBV19 and TRBJ2-1 proteins, appears as DGGITQSPKYLFRKEGQNVTLSCEQNLNHDAMYWYRQDPGQGLRLIYYSQIVNDFQKGDIAEGYSVSREKKESFPLTVTSAQKNPTAFYLCASMEDRDYNEQFFGPGTRLTVL.